Sequencing of this TCR beta chain was carried out in a study of blood T cells in healthy people across ages. Primers used in a second PCR of roughly 7 to 12 cycles were a sample-barcoded 5' primer and a J-beta primer mix. TCRdb re-derived calls from the 5' RACE reads in MiXCR, one entry per CDR3 protein. The sample has roughly 1.5 million distinct CDR3 sequences, approximately 42% seen once. This clonotype was counted only a few times. Trimming stripped 8 bases from V and 1 base from J, with 17 bases between. Germline V gene sequence: CDR1 SGHTA, CDR2 FQGNSA. The CDR3 sequence is 15 residues long. The clonotype comes from a woman aged 18-29 years in good health. The specimen was blood. The chain carries TRBV7-2 and TRBJ1-2; D is unresolved. CDR3 residues: CASQRRGSDNYGYTF. DNA of the CDR3: TGTGCCAGCCAGCGGAGAGGGTCAGATAACTATGGCTACACCTTC. Full variable domain (remainder filled in from reference TRBV7-2 and TRBJ1-2): GAGVSQSPSNKVTEKGKDVELRCDPISGHTALYWYRQSLGQGLEFLIYFQGNSAPDKSGLPSDRFSAERTGGSVSTLTIQRTQQEDSAVYLCASQRRGSDNYGYTFGSGTRLTVV.